This T cell receptor (beta chain) was captured in a study of CD8+ T cells in alopecia areata. Study-level information: Roughly 6-10-week-old female C3H/HeJ mice were grafted with skin from spontaneously alopecic 6-12-month-old C3H/HeJ graft donors. Broader study findings: Scalp lesions, especially in alopecia totalis/universalis, had higher clonality than normal scalp.

As the sequencing template, cDNA was produced by extracting RNA and reverse transcribing it. Using immunoSEQ multiplex PCR, the repertoire was profiled, and TCRdb retains in-frame clones only, with some absent. Recorded here are 9,800 or so clones, none singletons. Sorting of pooled cutaneous lymph node cells used CD4, CD8alpha, NKG2D, NKG2ACE and other markers. This clone was picked up many times. What it recognizes is unknown. Gene names and germline match the mouse. The observed sequence ends 4 residues before the CDR3 terminus, with the missing tail filled in from the germline J gene. With 1 base removed from V and 3 bases from J, the gap between germline ends came to 11 bases. The germline CDR1 and CDR2 sequences are SGHDT and FRDEAV. CDR3 size: 14 residues.

The clonotype originates from a C3H/HeJ mouse with alopecia areata. As its MHC haplotype, the strain has H2-k. Sequencing was performed on CD8+ T cells sorted from a lymph node. This chain uses TRBV14 with TRBJ2-7; TRBD1 might be the D (5 bases). The CDR3 DNA, read in part, is TGTGCCAGCAGTTTCCCGGACAAAAACTAT. This codes for CASSFPDKNY. The entire CDR3 is CASSFPDKNYEQYF. Full variable domain (rest looked up from reference TRBV14 and TRBJ2-7): EAGVTQSPRYAVLQEGQAVSFWCDPISGHDTLYWYQQPRDQGPQLLVYFRDEAVIDNSQLPSDRFSAVRPKGTNSTLKIQSAKQGDTATYLCASSFPDKNYEQYFGPGTRLTVL.